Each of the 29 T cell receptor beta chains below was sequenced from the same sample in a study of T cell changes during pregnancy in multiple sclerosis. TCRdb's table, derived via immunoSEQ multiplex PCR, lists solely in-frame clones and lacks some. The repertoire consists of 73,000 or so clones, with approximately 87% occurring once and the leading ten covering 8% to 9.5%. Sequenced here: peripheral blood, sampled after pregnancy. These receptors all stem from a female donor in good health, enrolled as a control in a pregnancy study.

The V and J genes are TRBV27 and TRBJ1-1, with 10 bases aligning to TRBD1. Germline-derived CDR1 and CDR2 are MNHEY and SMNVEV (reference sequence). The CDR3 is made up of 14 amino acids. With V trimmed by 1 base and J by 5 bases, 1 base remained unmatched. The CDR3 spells CASSLLDRGTEAFF. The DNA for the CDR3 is TGTGCCAGCAGTTTATTGGACAGGGGGACTGAAGCTTTCTTT.

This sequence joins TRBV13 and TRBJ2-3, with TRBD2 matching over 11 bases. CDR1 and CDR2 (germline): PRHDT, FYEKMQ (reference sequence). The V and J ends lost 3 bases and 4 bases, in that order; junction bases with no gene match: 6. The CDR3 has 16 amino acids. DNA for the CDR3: TGTGCCAGCAGCTTGGTAGCGGGGGGGCCCGCAGATACGCAGTATTTT. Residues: CASSLVAGGPADTQYF.

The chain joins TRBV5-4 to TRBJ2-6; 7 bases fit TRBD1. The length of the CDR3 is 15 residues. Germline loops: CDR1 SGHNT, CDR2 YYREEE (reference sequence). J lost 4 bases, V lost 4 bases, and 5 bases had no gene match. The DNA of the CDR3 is TGTGCCAGCAGCCTTACAGGGGCCGGGGCCAACGTCCTGACTTTC. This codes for CASSLTGAGANVLTF.

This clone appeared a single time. CDR3 in amino acids: CAWSPRGQMEKLFF. CDR3 DNA: TGTGCCTGGAGCCCCAGGGGGCAGATGGAAAAACTGTTTTTT. The chain recombines TRBV30 with TRBJ1-4; TRBD1 aligns across 8 bases. This CDR3 region has 14 residues. Germline V CDR1 and CDR2: GTSNPN, SVGIG (reference sequence). V dropped 3 bases and J dropped 8; count of bases not matched to a gene: 8.

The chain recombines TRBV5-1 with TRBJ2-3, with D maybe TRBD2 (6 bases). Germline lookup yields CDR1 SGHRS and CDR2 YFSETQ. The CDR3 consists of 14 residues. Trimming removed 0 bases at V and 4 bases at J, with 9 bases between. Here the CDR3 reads CASSLAGGADTQYF. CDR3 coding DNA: TGCGCCAGCAGCTTGGCGGGCGGGGCAGATACGCAGTATTTT.

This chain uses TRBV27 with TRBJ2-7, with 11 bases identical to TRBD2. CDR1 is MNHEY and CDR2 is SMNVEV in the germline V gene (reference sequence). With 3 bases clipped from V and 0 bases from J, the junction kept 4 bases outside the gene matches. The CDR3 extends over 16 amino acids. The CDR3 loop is CASSFSGTSGSYEQYF. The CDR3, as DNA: TGTGCCAGCAGTTTTTCCGGGACTAGCGGCTCCTACGAGCAGTACTTC.

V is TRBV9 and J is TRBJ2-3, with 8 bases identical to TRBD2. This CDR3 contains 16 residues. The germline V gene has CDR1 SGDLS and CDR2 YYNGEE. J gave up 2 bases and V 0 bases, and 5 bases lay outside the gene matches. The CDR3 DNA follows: TGTGCCAGCAGCGTAGGTGAGCGGGGGATCACAGATACGCAGTATTTT. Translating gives CASSVGERGITDTQYF.

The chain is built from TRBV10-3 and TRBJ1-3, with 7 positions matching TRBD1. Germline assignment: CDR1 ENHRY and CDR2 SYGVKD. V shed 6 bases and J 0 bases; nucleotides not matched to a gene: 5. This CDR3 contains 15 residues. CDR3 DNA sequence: TGTGCCATCAGCAGGGGGATAAGCTCTGGAAACACCATATATTTT. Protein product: CAISRGISSGNTIYF.

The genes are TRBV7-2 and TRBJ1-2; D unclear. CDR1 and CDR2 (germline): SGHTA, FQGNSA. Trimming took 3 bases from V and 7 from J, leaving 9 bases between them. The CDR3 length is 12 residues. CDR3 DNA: TGTGCCAGCAGCTTCCGGGGAGGTGGCTACACCTTC. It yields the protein CASSFRGGGYTF.

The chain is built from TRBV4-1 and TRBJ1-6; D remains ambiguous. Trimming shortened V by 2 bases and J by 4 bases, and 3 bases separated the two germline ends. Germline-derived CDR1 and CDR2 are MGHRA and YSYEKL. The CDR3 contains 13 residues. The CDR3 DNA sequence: TGCGCCAGCAGCCAAACATATAATTCACCCCTCCACTTT. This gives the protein CASSQTYNSPLHF.

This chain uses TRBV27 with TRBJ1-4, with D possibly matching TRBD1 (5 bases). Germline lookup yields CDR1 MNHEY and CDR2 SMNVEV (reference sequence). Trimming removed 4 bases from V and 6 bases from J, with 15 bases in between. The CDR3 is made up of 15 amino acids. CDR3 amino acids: CASSSVMWGDEKLFF. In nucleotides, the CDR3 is TGTGCCAGCAGTTCCGTTATGTGGGGGGATGAAAAACTGTTTTTT. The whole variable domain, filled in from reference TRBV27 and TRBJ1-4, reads EAQVTQNPRYLITVTGKKLTVTCSQNMNHEYMSWYRQDPGLGLRQIYYSMNVEVTDKGDVPEGYKVSRKEKRNFPLILESPSPNQTSLYFCASSSVMWGDEKLFFGSGTQLSVL.

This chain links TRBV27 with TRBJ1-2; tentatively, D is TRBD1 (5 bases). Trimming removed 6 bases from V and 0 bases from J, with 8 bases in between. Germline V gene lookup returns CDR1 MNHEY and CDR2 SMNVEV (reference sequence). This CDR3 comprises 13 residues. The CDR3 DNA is TGTGCCAGCAGAGCGACAGCTAACTATGGCTACACCTTC. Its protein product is CASRATANYGYTF.

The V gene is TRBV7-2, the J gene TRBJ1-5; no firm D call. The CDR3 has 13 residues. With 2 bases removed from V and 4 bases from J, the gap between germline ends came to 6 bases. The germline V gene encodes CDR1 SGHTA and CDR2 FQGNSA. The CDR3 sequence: CASSLTGNQPQHF. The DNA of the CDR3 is TGTGCCAGCAGCTTAACGGGTAATCAGCCCCAGCATTTT.

The CDR3 reads CASSISHPQDSPLHF. The CDR3 coding sequence is TGTGCCAGTAGTATTTCCCATCCACAGGATTCACCCCTCCACTTT. This rearrangement joins TRBV19 to TRBJ1-6; TRBD1 is a possible D gene (5 bases). The CDR3 totals 15 residues. V was trimmed by 3 bases and J by 8 bases, leaving 14 bases between them. CDR1 is LNHDA and CDR2 is SQIVND in the germline V gene (reference sequence).

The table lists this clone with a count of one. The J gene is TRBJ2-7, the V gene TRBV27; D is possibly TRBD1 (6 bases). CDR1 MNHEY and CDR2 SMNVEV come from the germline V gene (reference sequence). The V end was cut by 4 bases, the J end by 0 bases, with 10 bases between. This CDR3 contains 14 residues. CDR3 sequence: CASSSGTSSYEQYF. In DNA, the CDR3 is TGTGCCAGCAGTTCCGGGACAAGCTCCTACGAGCAGTACTTC.

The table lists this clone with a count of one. CDR3 DNA: TGTGCCAGCAGCCCGTTAACAGGGGGCTACACTGAAGCTTTCTTT. Translating gives CASSPLTGGYTEAFF. This sequence joins TRBV11-2 and TRBJ1-1; 9 bases agree with TRBD1. V lost 5 bases, J lost 3 bases, and 7 bases stayed unmatched. The CDR3 is 15 amino acids. Per germline, CDR1 SGHAT and CDR2 FQNNGV. Complete variable domain (other parts from reference TRBV11-2 and TRBJ1-1): EAGVAQSPRYKIIEKRQSVAFWCNPISGHATLYWYQQILGQGPKLLIQFQNNGVVDDSQLPKDRFSAERLKGVDSTLKIQPAKLEDSAVYLCASSPLTGGYTEAFFGQGTRLTVV.

In nucleotides, the CDR3 is TGTGCCAGCTCACCAAGGGACAGGGTCCAAAACTACGAGCAGTACTTC. Its translation is CASSPRDRVQNYEQYF. The chain combines TRBV18 with TRBJ2-7; 9 bases agree with TRBD1. J gave up 3 bases and V 2 bases, and 8 bases lay outside the gene matches. This CDR3 is 16 amino acids long. The germline V gene has CDR1 KGHSH and CDR2 LQKENI.

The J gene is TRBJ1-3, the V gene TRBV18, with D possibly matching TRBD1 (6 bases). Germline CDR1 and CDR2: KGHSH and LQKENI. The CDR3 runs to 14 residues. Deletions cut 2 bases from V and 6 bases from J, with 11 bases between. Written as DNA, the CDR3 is TGTGCCAGCTCACCAAGCGGGGGCCTAAACACCATATATTTT. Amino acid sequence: CASSPSGGLNTIYF.

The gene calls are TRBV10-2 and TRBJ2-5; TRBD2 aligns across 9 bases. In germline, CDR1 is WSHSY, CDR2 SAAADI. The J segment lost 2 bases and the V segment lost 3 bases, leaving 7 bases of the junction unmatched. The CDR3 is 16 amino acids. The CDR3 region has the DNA TGCGCCAGCAGTGACCAGCGGGGGGCATCGCAAGAGACCCAGTACTTC. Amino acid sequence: CASSDQRGASQETQYF.

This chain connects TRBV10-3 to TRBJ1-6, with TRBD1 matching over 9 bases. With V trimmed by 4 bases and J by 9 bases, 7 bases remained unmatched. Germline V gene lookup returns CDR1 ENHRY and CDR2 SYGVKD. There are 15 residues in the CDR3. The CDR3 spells CAISVTGGRGSPLHF. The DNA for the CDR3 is TGTGCCATCAGTGTCACAGGGGGCAGGGGTTCACCCCTCCACTTT.

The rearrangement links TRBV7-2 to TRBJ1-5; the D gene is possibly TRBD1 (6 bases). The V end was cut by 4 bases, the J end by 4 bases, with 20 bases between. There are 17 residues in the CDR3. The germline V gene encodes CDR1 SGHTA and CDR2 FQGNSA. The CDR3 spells CASSSRHARTDNQPQHF. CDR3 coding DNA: TGTGCCAGCAGCTCGAGACACGCCCGGACAGATAATCAGCCCCAGCATTTT.

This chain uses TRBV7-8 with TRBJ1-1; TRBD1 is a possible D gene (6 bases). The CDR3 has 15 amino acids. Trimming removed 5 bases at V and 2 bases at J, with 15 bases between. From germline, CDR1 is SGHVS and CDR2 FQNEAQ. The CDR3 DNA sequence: TGTGCCAGCAGCCCCCTCGGGACATCCAACACTGAAGCTTTCTTT. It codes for CASSPLGTSNTEAFF.

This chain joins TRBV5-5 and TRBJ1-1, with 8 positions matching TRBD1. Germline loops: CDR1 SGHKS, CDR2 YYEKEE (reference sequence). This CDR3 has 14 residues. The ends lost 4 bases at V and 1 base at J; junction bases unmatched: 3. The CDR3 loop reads CASSVGQANTEAFF. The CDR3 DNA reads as TGTGCCAGCAGCGTGGGACAGGCGAACACTGAAGCTTTCTTT.

The CDR3 loop is CATIRDGTGALEQYF. The CDR3 nucleotides read TGTGCCACCATAAGGGACGGGACAGGGGCTCTCGAGCAGTACTTC. The J gene is TRBJ2-7, the V gene TRBV6-1, with 10 positions matching TRBD1. Germline CDR1 and CDR2: MNHNS and SASEGT. CDR3 length: 15 amino acids. V trimming: 10 bases; J trimming: 6 bases; junction bases outside the gene matches: 15.

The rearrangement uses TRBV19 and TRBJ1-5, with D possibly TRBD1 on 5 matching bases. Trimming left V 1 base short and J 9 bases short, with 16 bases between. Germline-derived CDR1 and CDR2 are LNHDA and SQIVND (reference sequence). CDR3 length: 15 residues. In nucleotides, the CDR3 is TGTGCCAGTAGTATAGTACCCGGGGGGGGTCGGCCCCAGCATTTT. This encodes CASSIVPGGGRPQHF.

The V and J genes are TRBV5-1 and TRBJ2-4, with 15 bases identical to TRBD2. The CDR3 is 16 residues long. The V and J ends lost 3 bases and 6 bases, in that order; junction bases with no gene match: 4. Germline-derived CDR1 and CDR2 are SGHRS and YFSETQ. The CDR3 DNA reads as TGCGCCAGCAGCTCGGGACTAGCGGGAGGAATAAACATTCAGTACTTC. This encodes CASSSGLAGGINIQYF.

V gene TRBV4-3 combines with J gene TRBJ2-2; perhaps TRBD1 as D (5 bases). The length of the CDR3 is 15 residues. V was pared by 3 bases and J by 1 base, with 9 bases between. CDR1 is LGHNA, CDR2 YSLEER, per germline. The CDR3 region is CASSQQGRNTGELFF. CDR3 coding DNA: TGCGCCAGCAGCCAGCAGGGTAGGAACACCGGGGAGCTGTTTTTT.

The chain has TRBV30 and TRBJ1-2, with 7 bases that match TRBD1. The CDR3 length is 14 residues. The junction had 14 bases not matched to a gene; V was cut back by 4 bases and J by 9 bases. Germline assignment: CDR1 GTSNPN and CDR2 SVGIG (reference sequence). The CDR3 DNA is TGTGCCTGGAACAGGGGAGAAAACTTTAGGAGCTACACCTTC. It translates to CAWNRGENFRSYTF.

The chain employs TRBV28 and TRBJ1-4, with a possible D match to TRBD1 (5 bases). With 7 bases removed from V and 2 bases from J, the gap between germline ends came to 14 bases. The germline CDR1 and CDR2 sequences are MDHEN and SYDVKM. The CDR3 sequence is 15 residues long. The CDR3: CASTLGGATNEKLFF. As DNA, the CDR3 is TGTGCCAGCACCCTAGGAGGGGCCACTAATGAAAAACTGTTTTTT.